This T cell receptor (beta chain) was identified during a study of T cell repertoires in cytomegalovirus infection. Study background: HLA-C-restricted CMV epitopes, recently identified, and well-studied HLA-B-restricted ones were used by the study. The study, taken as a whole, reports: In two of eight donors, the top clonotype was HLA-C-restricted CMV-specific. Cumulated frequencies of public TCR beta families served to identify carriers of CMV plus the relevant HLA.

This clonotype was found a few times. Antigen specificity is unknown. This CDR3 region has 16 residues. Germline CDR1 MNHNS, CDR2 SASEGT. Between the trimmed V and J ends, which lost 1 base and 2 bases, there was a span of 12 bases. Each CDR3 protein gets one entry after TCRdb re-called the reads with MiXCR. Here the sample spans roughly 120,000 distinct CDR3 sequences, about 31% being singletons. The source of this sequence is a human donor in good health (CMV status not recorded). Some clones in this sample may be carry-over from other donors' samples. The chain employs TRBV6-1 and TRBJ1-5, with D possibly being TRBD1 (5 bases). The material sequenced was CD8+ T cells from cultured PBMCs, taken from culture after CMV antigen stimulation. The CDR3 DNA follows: TGTGCCAGCAGTGAAGTTGCGGGGGTTGGCAATCAGCCCCAGCATTTT. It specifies CASSEVAGVGNQPQHF.